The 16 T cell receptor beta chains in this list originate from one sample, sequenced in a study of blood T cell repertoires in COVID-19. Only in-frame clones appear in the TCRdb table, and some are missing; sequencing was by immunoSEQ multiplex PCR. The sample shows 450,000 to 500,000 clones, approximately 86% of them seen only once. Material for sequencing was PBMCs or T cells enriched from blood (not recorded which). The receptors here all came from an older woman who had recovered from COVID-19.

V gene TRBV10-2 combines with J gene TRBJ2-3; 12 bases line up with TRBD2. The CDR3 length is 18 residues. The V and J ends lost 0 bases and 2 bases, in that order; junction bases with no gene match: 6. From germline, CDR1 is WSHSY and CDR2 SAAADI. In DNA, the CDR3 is TGCGCCAGCAGTGAGTCAGGACTAGCGGGGAGATTCACAGATACGCAGTATTTT. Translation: CASSESGLAGRFTDTQYF.

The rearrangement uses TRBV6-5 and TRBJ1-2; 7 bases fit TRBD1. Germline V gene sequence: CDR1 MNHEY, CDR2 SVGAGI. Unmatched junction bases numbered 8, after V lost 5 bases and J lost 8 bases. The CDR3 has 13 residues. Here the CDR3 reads CASSRQGLEGYTF. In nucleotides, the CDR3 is TGTGCCAGCAGTCGACAGGGACTGGAAGGCTACACCTTC.

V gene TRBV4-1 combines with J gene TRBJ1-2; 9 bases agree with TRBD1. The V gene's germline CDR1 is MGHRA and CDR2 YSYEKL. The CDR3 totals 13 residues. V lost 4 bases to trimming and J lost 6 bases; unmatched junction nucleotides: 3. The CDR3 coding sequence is TGCGCCAGCAGCCCCAGACAGGGGGATGGCTACACCTTC. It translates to CASSPRQGDGYTF.

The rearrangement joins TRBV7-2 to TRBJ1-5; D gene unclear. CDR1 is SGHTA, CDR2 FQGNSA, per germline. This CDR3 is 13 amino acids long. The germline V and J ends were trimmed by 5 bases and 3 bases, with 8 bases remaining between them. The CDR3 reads CASSIRSNQPQHF. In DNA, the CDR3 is TGTGCCAGCAGCATTAGATCCAATCAGCCCCAGCATTTT.

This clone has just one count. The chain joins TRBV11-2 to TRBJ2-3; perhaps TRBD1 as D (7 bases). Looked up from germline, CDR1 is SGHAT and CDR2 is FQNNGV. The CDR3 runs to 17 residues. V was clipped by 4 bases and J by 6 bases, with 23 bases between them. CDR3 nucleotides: TGTGCCAGCAGCTCCCGATTGAGACAGGGAGGAGAGGATACGCAGTATTTT. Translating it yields CASSSRLRQGGEDTQYF.

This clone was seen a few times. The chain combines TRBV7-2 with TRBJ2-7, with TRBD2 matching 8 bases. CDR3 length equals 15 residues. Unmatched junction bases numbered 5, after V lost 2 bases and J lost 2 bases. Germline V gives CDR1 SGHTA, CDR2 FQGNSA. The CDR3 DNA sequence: TGTGCCAGCAGCTTAATGACTAGCGCTGCCTACGAGCAGTACGTC. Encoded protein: CASSLMTSAAYEQYV.

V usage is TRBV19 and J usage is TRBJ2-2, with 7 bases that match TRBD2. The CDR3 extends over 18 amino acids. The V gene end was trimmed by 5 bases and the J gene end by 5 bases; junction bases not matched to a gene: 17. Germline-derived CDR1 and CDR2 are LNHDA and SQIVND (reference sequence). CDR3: CASSPHRGGRVRTGELFF. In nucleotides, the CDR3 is TGTGCCAGTAGTCCTCACCGCGGGGGTAGAGTGAGGACCGGGGAGCTGTTTTTT.

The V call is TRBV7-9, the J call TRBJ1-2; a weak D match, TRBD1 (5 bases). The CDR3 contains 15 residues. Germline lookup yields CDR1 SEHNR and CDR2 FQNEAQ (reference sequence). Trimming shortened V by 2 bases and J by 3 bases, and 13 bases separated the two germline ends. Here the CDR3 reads CASSLSGGSDYGYTF. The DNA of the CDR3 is TGTGCCAGCAGCTTAAGTGGGGGGAGCGACTATGGCTACACCTTC.

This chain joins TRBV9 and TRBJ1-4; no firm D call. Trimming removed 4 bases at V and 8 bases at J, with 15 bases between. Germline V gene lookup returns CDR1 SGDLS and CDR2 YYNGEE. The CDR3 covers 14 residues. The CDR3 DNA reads TGTGCCAGCAGCCCGGAAGGAGGGAGGGAAAAACTGTTTTTT. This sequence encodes CASSPEGGREKLFF.

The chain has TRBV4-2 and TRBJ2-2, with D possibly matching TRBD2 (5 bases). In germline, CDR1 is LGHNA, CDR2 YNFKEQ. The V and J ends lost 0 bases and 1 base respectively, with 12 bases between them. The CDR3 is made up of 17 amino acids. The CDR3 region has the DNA TGTGCCAGCAGCCAAGATGTGCAGCGGTGGAACACCGGGGAGCTGTTTTTT. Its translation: CASSQDVQRWNTGELFF.

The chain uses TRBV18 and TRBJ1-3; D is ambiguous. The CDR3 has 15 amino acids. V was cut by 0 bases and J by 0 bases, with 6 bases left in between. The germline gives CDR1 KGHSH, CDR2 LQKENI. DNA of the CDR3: TGTGCCAGCTCACCACCTCAGGTCTCTGGAAACACCATATATTTT. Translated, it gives CASSPPQVSGNTIYF.

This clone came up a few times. CDR3 region: CASSYGPDHNSPLHF. DNA of the CDR3: TGTGCCAGCAGTTACGGGCCCGACCATAATTCACCCCTCCACTTT. This sequence joins TRBV6-5 and TRBJ1-6, with D uncertain. Trimming took off 2 bases at V and 5 bases at J, with 10 bases between the two ends. The germline V gene encodes CDR1 MNHEY and CDR2 SVGAGI. CDR3 length: 15 amino acids.

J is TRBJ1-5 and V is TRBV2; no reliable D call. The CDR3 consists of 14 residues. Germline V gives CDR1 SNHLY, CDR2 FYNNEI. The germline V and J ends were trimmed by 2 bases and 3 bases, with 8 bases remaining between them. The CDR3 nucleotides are TGTGCCAGCAGTGAACGGGTCCCCAATCAGCCCCAGCATTTT. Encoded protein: CASSERVPNQPQHF. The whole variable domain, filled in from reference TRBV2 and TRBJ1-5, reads EPEVTQTPSHQVTQMGQEVILRCVPISNHLYFYWYRQILGQKVEFLVSFYNNEISEKSEIFDDQFSVERPDGSNFTLKIRSTKLEDSAMYFCASSERVPNQPQHFGDGTRLSIL.

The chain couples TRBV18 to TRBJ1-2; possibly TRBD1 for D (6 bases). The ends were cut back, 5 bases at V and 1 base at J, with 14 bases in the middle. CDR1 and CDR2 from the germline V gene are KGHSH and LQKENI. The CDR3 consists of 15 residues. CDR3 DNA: TGTGCCAGCTCAATACAGGGTGGGATTAACTATGGCTACACCTTC. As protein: CASSIQGGINYGYTF.

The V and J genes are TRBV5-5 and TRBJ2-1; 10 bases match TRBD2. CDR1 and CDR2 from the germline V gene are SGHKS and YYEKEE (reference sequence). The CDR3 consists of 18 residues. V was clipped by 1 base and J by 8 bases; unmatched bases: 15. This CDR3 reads CASSLLRLAGPSGDEQFF. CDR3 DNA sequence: TGTGCCAGCAGCTTGTTGAGACTAGCGGGTCCCTCTGGGGATGAGCAGTTCTTC.

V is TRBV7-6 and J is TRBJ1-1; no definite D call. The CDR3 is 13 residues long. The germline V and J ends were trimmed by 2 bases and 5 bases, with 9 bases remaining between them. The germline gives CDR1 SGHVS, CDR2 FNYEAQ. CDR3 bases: TGTGCCAGCAGCTTAACGAGCCGGACTGAAGCTTTCTTT. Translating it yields CASSLTSRTEAFF.